The source of this T cell receptor (beta chain) is a study of blood T cell repertoires in COVID-19. The wider study: PBMCs, B-cell-depleted T cells, or T cells were the source of the cDNA or gDNA that made up the material.

Method: immunoSEQ multiplex PCR; TCRdb's copy keeps in-frame clones and lacks some. The sample contains around 140,000 clones, about 76% of which appear only once. Trimming took off 3 bases at V and 1 base at J, with 7 bases between the two ends. Germline CDR1 is MDHEN and CDR2 is SYDVKM. The CDR3 is made up of 14 amino acids. This clonotype was sampled from a human donor in a cohort sampled during active COVID-19. The chain combines TRBV28 with TRBJ1-5; D unresolved. Specimen: peripheral blood. Here the CDR3 reads CASSLGESNQPQHF. The CDR3 DNA reads TGTGCCAGCAGTTTGGGAGAGAGCAATCAGCCCCAGCATTTT.